This T cell receptor (beta chain) stems from a study of T-cell memory formation after mild COVID-19. TCRdb reprocessed the 5' RACE reads via MiXCR and lists one record per CDR3 protein. Here the sample spans 300,000 to 400,000 distinct CDR3 sequences, approximately 15% being singletons. Study-wide findings and caveats: Still unconfirmed is whether the second-wave clones peaking on day 37 recognized SARS-CoV-2.

Regarding this clonotype: Its matching antigen is unknown.

Between the trimmed V and J ends, which lost 7 bases and 4 bases, there was a span of 8 bases. CDR3 length: 12 amino acids. Germline V CDR1 and CDR2: MDHEN, SYDVKM. The sequenced material came from PBMCs or a T cell subset sorted from them (not recorded which). This clonotype originated in a man between 18 and 35 years old who had mild COVID-19 (a few samples of this study predate the infection). Cell type and time point are not known. The chain joins TRBV28 to TRBJ1-5; no clear D. The CDR3 nucleotides read TGTGCCAGCACGGTAGGGAATCAGCCCCAGCATTTT. This sequence encodes CASTVGNQPQHF.